The 2 T cell receptor beta chains listed next were all sequenced from one sample in a study of T cells expressing NK-cell markers. TCRdb reprocessed the 5' RACE reads, with one entry per CDR3 protein and no DNA. In total, the table holds about 370,000 distinct CDR3 sequences. The sequenced material came from blood T cells: a sorted CD56 or NKG2C T cell subset, CD4+ or CD8+ T cells, or bulk PBMC T cells (not recorded which). The receptors come from a woman aged 50 to 60 in good health.

The V and J genes are TRBV12-3 or TRBV12-4 and TRBJ1-1; the D call of TRBD1 rests on TCRdb alone, since no DNA is present to check it. The CDR3 sequence is 12 residues long. The chain's CDR3 is CASNQGPRGAFF.

The CDR3: CASSHGLASTDTQYF. The chain recombines TRBV3-1 with TRBJ2-3; TCRdb picks TRBD2, but there is no DNA to check that call. The CDR3 runs 15 residues. CDR1 LGHDT and CDR2 YNNKEL come from the germline V gene (reference sequence).